This TCR beta chain was found in a study of T cells in severe cutaneous drug reactions. Study information: The ALDEN and Naranjo causality algorithms determined the culprit drug.

Bulk and single-cell libraries used iRepertoire multiplex PCR with TCR subtype-specific primers. After re-calling the multiplex PCR reads, TCRdb lists one entry per CDR3 protein, DNA absent. Its table records thousands of distinct CDR3 sequences. Sequenced patients had Stevens-Johnson syndrome or toxic epidermal necrolysis caused by carbamazepine. Study findings and constraints: Carbamazepine-induced Stevens-Johnson syndrome or toxic epidermal necrolysis patients showed strongly raised TRBV12-4, 25% to 40% in blister cells and approximately 5% in PBMC.

In the case of this clonotype: Antigen unknown.

The CDR3 runs 12 residues. The germline V gene has CDR1 MNHEY and CDR2 SMNVEV (reference sequence). Sequenced sample: cells from a skin blister. The chain carries TRBV27 and TRBJ1-1; TCRdb's assignment of TRBD1 cannot be checked, as there is no DNA. This receptor was identified in a human donor with toxic epidermal necrolysis, a severe cutaneous drug reaction. The chain's CDR3 is CASKGGLTEAFF.